This TCR beta chain was found in a study of graft-versus-host responses after intestinal transplantation. CDR3 length equals 14 residues. Germline CDR1 and CDR2: MNHEY and SVGAGI. V shed 2 bases and J shed 3 bases, with 10 bases lying between them. The method was immunoSEQ multiplex PCR; TCRdb's version includes in-frame clones alone and lacks a portion of them. Of some 100,000 clones detected, around 93% appear once; the ten largest clones hold 1.1%. Note on this clone: Antigen specificity is unknown.

The chain joins TRBV6-5 to TRBJ1-2; D is ambiguous. The source material was unstimulated CD8+ T cells sorted from spleen or lymph node cells, sampled before transplant. The receptor's source is a human donor who was the organ donor for an intestinal transplant. For the CDR3, the DNA is TGTGCCAGCAGTTACGCCGGGAGGGACTATGGCTACACCTTC. This encodes CASSYAGRDYGYTF.